This T cell receptor (beta chain) was documented in a study of blood T cell repertoires in COVID-19. Study context: Specimens from acute and convalescent COVID-19 originated in the United States, Italy and Spain. T cells, B-cell-depleted T cells, or PBMCs supplied cDNA or gDNA.

Germline CDR1 DFQATT, CDR2 SNEGSKA (reference sequence). The CDR3 extends over 16 amino acids. Trimming at V came to 3 bases and at J to 1 base, leaving 12 bases not matched to a gene. Libraries were prepared by immunoSEQ multiplex PCR; TCRdb keeps only in-frame clonotypes and omits some of them. The table includes some 42,000 clones, roughly nine tenths detected once. The source material was peripheral blood. The chain is built from TRBV20-1 and TRBJ2-7, with 7 bases that match TRBD2. The clonotype originates from a man aged 45-60 years with active COVID-19. The CDR3 DNA reads TGCAGTGCTAGTCTTTCTAGCGGATATACATCCTACGAGCAGTACTTC. Encoded protein: CSASLSSGYTSYEQYF.